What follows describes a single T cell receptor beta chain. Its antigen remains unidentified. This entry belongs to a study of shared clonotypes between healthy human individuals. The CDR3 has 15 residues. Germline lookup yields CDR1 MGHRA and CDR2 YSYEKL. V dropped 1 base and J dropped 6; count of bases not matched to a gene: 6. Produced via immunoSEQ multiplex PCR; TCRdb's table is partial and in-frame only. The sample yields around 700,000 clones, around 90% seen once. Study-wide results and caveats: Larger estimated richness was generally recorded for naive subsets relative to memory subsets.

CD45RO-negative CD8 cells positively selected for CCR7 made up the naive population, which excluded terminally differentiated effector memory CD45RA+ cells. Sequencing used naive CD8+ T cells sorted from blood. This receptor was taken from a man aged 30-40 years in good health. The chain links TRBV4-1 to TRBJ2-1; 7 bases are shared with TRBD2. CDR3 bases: TGCGCCAGCAGCCAAGTAGCTAGCGGAGGCAATGAGCAGTTCTTC. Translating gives CASSQVASGGNEQFF.